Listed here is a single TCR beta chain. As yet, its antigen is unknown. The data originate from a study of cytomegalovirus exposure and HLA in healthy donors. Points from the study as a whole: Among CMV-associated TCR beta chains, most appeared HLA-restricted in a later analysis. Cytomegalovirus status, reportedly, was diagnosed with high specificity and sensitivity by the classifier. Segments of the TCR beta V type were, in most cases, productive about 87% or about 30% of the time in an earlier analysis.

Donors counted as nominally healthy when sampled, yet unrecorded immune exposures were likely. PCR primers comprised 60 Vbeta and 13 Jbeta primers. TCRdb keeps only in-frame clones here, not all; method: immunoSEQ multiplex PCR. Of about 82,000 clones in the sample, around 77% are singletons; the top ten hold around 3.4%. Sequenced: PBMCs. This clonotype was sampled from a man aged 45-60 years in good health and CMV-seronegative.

In DNA form, the CDR3 reads TGCGCCAGCAGCTTTGGGACAGGCACAGATACGCAGTATTTT. Protein product: CASSFGTGTDTQYF. This sequence joins TRBV5-1 and TRBJ2-3; TRBD1 aligns across 7 bases. Germline V lookup: CDR1 SGHRS, CDR2 YFSETQ. The CDR3 is made up of 14 amino acids. The V gene end was trimmed by 2 bases and the J gene end by 1 base; junction bases not matched to a gene: 1.